Shown below are 17 T cell receptor beta chains from a single sample sequenced in a study of technical replicates of blood from a few donors. Here immunoSEQ multiplex PCR was the method, and the copy in TCRdb shows in-frame clones only, minus some. The sample has roughly 90,000 clones; 90% to 97% are singletons. The sequencing input was T cells isolated from PBMCs. The receptors were sampled from a human donor in good health.

The chain employs TRBV2 and TRBJ1-1, with a weak D call TRBD1 (5 bases). CDR3 size: 14 residues. Trimming removed 2 bases at V and 5 bases at J, with 12 bases between. Germline-derived CDR1 and CDR2 are SNHLY and FYNNEI. CDR3 sequence reads: CASSESPGFTEAFF. The CDR3 region has the DNA TGTGCCAGCAGTGAAAGTCCAGGGTTTACTGAAGCTTTCTTT. The full variable domain, in which reference TRBV2 and TRBJ1-1 provide the parts outside the CDR3, is EPEVTQTPSHQVTQMGQEVILRCVPISNHLYFYWYRQILGQKVEFLVSFYNNEISEKSEIFDDQFSVERPDGSNFTLKIRSTKLEDSAMYFCASSESPGFTEAFFGQGTRLTVV.

The CDR3 nucleotides read TGTGCCAGTAGTTTGGACAGGGAGGCCTACGAGCAGTACTTC. Its translation is CASSLDREAYEQYF. The chain carries TRBV19 and TRBJ2-7; TRBD1 matches at 8 bases. This CDR3 is built from 14 residues. CDR1 and CDR2 (germline): LNHDA, SQIVND (reference sequence). J was trimmed by 2 bases and V by 5 bases; bases with no gene match: 5.

V is TRBV6-5 and J is TRBJ1-1, with unresolved D. The CDR3 covers 13 residues. Germline-derived CDR1 and CDR2 are MNHEY and SVGAGI. V gave up 2 bases and J gave up 3 bases, with 7 bases separating them. The CDR3 is CASSYMADTEAFF. The CDR3 DNA follows: TGTGCCAGCAGTTACATGGCCGACACTGAAGCTTTCTTT.

This CDR3 is CASSSRDGGYNEQFF. The CDR3 DNA reads as TGTGCCAGCAGCAGCCGGGACGGAGGGTACAATGAGCAGTTCTTC. V is TRBV5-8 and J is TRBJ2-1; D is perhaps TRBD2 (6 bases). Germline V gene lookup returns CDR1 SGHTS and CDR2 YDEGEE. V was cut by 4 bases and J by 4 bases, with 15 bases left in between. This CDR3 is built from 15 residues. Complete variable domain (other parts from reference TRBV5-8 and TRBJ2-1): EAGVTQSPTHLIKTRGQQATLRCSPISGHTSVYWYQQALGLGLQFLLWYDEGEERNRGNFPPRFSGRQFPNYSSELNVNALELEDSALYLCASSSRDGGYNEQFFGPGTRLTVL.

J is TRBJ1-5 and V is TRBV5-6; 7 bases fit TRBD1. Germline CDR1 SGHDT, CDR2 YYEEEE. The length of the CDR3 is 15 residues. The trim removed 4 bases at V and 11 bases at J, leaving 15 bases unmatched. The CDR3 bases are TGTGCCAGCAGCATCTCCGGGACAGTCCCTATGGCCCAGCATTTT. This gives the protein CASSISGTVPMAQHF.

The chain combines TRBV7-9 with TRBJ1-2, with D maybe TRBD1 (6 bases). V was cut by 11 bases and J by 4 bases, with 11 bases left in between. There are 11 residues in the CDR3. The V gene's germline CDR1 is SEHNR and CDR2 FQNEAQ (reference sequence). Here the CDR3 DNA reads TGTGCCGTCTTCAGGGGCTATGGCTACACCTTC. This sequence encodes CAVFRGYGYTF.

The chain links TRBV10-3 to TRBJ2-1, with 9 bases identical to TRBD2. The V gene end was trimmed by 4 bases and the J gene end by 10 bases; junction bases not matched to a gene: 8. From germline, CDR1 is ENHRY and CDR2 SYGVKD. The CDR3 totals 14 residues. The CDR3 DNA sequence: TGTGCCATCAGTGTCACTAGCGGGTCTGGGGAGCAGTTCTTC. Translated: CAISVTSGSGEQFF.

The chain uses TRBV6-1 and TRBJ2-2; 12 bases align to TRBD1. Germline V gene lookup returns CDR1 MNHNS and CDR2 SASEGT. The CDR3 totals 16 residues. V lost 4 bases to trimming and J lost 5 bases; unmatched junction nucleotides: 5. CDR3 in amino acids: CASSALGQGATGELFF. The DNA for the CDR3 is TGTGCCAGCAGTGCCCTGGGACAGGGGGCAACCGGGGAGCTGTTTTTT.

The chain carries TRBV27 and TRBJ2-7, with D uncertain. The CDR3 consists of 15 residues. Germline CDR1 is MNHEY and CDR2 is SMNVEV (reference sequence). The ends were cut back, 3 bases at V and 2 bases at J, with 14 bases in the middle. The CDR3 spells CASSFRSVGPYEQYF. In DNA, the CDR3 is TGTGCCAGCAGTTTCCGGTCCGTTGGTCCCTACGAGCAGTACTTC.

This rearrangement joins TRBV4-1 to TRBJ1-4; a possible D gene is TRBD1 (6 bases). The CDR3 is 16 amino acids. Germline V gives CDR1 MGHRA, CDR2 YSYEKL. V was cut by 1 base and J by 4 bases, with 13 bases left in between. CDR3 sequence reads: CASSQGGQRYNEKLFF. DNA of the CDR3: TGCGCCAGCAGCCAAGGTGGACAGCGCTATAATGAAAAACTGTTTTTT.

V and J are TRBV7-9 and TRBJ1-2, with a tentative D call TRBD1 (6 bases). V lost 5 bases to trimming and J lost 0 bases, with 19 bases between them. This CDR3 contains 17 residues. Germline values: CDR1 SEHNR, CDR2 FQNEAQ (reference sequence). CDR3 in amino acids: CASSPREGQGPNYGYTF. The CDR3 nucleotides are TGTGCCAGCAGCCCCAGGGAGGGACAAGGGCCTAACTATGGCTACACCTTC.

The V gene is TRBV15, the J gene TRBJ2-1; 7 bases match TRBD2. The germline gives CDR1 LNHNV, CDR2 YYDKDF (reference sequence). CDR3 size: 19 residues. The V segment lost 0 bases and the J segment 6 bases; nucleotides outside the gene matches: 17. DNA for the CDR3: TGTGCCACCAGCAGAGAGGGCCTACTTCTAGCGGAGCTGGGCAATGAGCAGTTCTTC. Its protein is CATSREGLLLAELGNEQFF.

This CDR3 is CASSELAGGTYNEQFF. DNA of the CDR3: TGTGCCAGCAGTGAACTAGCGGGAGGTACCTACAATGAGCAGTTCTTC. V and J are TRBV6-1 and TRBJ2-1; TRBD2 agrees at 11 bases. Per the germline V gene, CDR1 is MNHNS and CDR2 is SASEGT. J lost 2 bases, V lost 2 bases, and 2 bases had no gene match. This CDR3 contains 16 residues.

The rearrangement links TRBV6-1 to TRBJ2-7; D call uncertain. The germline V and J ends were trimmed by 1 base and 7 bases, with 11 bases remaining between them. Looked up from germline, CDR1 is MNHNS and CDR2 is SASEGT. The length of the CDR3 is 13 residues. The CDR3 region is CASSEGAYGEQYF. The CDR3 DNA sequence: TGTGCCAGCAGTGAAGGTGCTTACGGGGAGCAGTACTTC.

The chain's CDR3 is CASRPGTGTYYEQYF. The CDR3 region has the DNA TGTGCCAGCAGACCCGGGACAGGGACCTACTACGAGCAGTACTTC. V usage is TRBV7-9 and J usage is TRBJ2-7; TRBD1 aligns across 9 bases. Germline lookup yields CDR1 SEHNR and CDR2 FQNEAQ (reference sequence). The V gene end was trimmed by 6 bases and the J gene end by 3 bases; junction bases not matched to a gene: 9. The CDR3 has 15 amino acids. Variable domain in full (rest from reference TRBV7-9 and TRBJ2-7): DTGVSQNPRHKITKRGQNVTFRCDPISEHNRLYWYRQTLGQGPEFLTYFQNEAQLEKSRLLSDRFSAERPKGSFSTLEIQRTEQGDSAMYLCASRPGTGTYYEQYFGPGTRLTVT.

In regard to this clone: Relative to the germline gene, one junction end is altered; a read error may explain this. This chain connects TRBV5-5 to TRBJ1-1; maybe TRBD1 (5 bases). This CDR3 comprises 18 residues. The V gene's germline CDR1 is SGHKS and CDR2 YYEKEE (reference sequence). Written as DNA, the CDR3 is TGTGCCAGCAGCTTGGACGCTGGGGCTGCTGGGGTCTTCGGTGAATCTTTCTTT. Amino acids: CASSLDAGAAGVFGESFF.

The count of this clone is one. V usage is TRBV7-9 and J usage is TRBJ2-5; D possibly corresponds to TRBD2 (6 bases). Deletions cut 3 bases from V and 4 bases from J, with 9 bases between. CDR1 is SEHNR and CDR2 is FQNEAQ in the germline V gene (reference sequence). The CDR3 extends over 13 amino acids. The CDR3 DNA sequence: TGTGCCAGCAGCTTGCCCGGGGGAGAGACCCAGTACTTC. Translation: CASSLPGGETQYF.